This TCR beta chain was retrieved from a study of blood T cell repertoires in COVID-19. Study information: Sources were T cells, B-cell-depleted T cells, or PBMCs; the material itself was cDNA or gDNA.

Assignments of participants to cohorts depended upon their own reported clinical history. Recovered participants had two consecutive negative NP/OP PCR tests, healthcare professional clearance, or symptom resolution. Authors' data handling: Cell counts per sample came from amplifying reference gene primers. Sequencing was performed with immunoSEQ multiplex PCR; in TCRdb, only in-frame clones are kept and a portion is missing. V and J calls and clone size follow that table, whereas D and trimming were derived from the DNA. The data contain more than 300,000 clones, 88% of them singletons. Source material: PBMCs or T cells enriched from blood (not recorded which). The origin of this receptor is a woman aged 18-29 years who had recovered from COVID-19.

The CDR3 coding sequence is TGTGCCAGCATCAAAAGCCCGACAGCGAACACTGAAGCTTTCTTT. Translated, it gives CASIKSPTANTEAFF. This chain uses TRBV7-8 with TRBJ1-1; TRBD1 is a possible D gene (5 bases). This CDR3 is 15 amino acids long. Germline assignment: CDR1 SGHVS and CDR2 FQNEAQ. Trimming shortened V by 7 bases and J by 1 base, and 16 bases separated the two germline ends.